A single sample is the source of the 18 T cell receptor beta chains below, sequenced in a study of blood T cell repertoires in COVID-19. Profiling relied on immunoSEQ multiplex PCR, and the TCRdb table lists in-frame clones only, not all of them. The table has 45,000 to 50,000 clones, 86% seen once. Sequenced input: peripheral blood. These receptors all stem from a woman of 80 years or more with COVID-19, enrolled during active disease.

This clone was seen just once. The CDR3 nucleotides are TGTGCCAGCAGCTGGAGCGGGGGGGCCAAGGTTGAGCAGTTCTTC. This gives the protein CASSWSGGAKVEQFF. The chain joins TRBV11-2 to TRBJ2-1; 10 nucleotides match TRBD2. Germline CDR1 is SGHAT and CDR2 is FQNNGV. J gave up 9 bases and V 4 bases, and 9 bases lay outside the gene matches. CDR3 length: 15 amino acids.

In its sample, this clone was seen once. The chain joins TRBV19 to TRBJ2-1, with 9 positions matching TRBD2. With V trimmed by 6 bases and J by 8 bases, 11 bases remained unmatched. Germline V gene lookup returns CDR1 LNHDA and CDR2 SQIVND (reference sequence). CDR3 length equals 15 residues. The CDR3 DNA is TGTGCCAGTAGGATGTCCGCGGGGGGGCCCCATGAGCAGTTCTTC. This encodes CASRMSAGGPHEQFF.

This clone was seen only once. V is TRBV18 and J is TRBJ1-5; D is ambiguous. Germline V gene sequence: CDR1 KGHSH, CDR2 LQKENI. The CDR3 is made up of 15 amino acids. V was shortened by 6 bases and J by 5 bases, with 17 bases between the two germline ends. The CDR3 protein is CASSPAGLEHQPQHF. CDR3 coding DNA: TGTGCCAGCTCTCCAGCGGGGTTGGAGCATCAGCCCCAGCATTTT.

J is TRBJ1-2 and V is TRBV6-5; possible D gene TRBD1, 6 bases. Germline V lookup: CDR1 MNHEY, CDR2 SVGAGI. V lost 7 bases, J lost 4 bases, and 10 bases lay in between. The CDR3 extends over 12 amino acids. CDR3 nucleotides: TGTGCCAGCACTACAGGGTCCTATGGCTACACCTTC. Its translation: CASTTGSYGYTF.

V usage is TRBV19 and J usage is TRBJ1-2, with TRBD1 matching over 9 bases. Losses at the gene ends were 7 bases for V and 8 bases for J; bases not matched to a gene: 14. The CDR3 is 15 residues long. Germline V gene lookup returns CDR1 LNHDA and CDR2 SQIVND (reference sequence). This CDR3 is CASTSGTGPFRGYTF. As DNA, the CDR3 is TGTGCCAGTACCTCCGGGACAGGGCCTTTTAGGGGCTACACCTTC.

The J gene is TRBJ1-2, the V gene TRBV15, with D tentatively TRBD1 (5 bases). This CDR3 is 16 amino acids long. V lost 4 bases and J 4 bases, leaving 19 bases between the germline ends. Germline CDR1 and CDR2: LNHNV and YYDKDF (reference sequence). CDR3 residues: CATSTLGRGTGYGYTF. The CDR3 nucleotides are TGTGCCACCAGCACCCTAGGTAGGGGCACGGGCTATGGCTACACCTTC.

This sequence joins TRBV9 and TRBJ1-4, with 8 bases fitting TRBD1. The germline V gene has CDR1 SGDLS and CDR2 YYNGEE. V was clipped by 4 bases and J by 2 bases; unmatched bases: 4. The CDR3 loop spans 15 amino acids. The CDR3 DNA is TGTGCCAGCAGCCCTGGGACAGGTACTAATGAAAAACTGTTTTTT. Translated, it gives CASSPGTGTNEKLFF.

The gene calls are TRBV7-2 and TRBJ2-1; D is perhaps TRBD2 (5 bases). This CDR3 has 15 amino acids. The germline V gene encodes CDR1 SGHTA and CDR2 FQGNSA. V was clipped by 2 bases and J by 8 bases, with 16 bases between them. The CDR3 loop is CASSLIAGLDDEQFF. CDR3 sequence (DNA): TGTGCCAGCAGCTTAATCGCGGGTTTGGATGATGAGCAGTTCTTC.

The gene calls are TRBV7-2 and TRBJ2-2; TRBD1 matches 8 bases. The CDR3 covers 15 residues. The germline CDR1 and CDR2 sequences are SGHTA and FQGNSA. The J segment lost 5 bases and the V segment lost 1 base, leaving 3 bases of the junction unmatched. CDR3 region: CASSLGRGRTGELFF. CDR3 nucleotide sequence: TGTGCCAGCAGCTTAGGCAGGGGGCGGACCGGGGAGCTGTTTTTT.

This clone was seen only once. The CDR3 coding sequence is TGTGCCAGCAGCCCGAGCGGCTCCCTACGCGAAAAACTGTTTTTT. Residues: CASSPSGSLREKLFF. The chain joins TRBV3-1 (or the pseudogene TRBV3-2) to TRBJ1-4; D gene ambiguous. The CDR3 covers 15 residues. The V end was cut by 4 bases, the J end by 8 bases, with 17 bases between. The germline CDR1 and CDR2 sequences are LGHDT and YNNKEL (reference sequence).

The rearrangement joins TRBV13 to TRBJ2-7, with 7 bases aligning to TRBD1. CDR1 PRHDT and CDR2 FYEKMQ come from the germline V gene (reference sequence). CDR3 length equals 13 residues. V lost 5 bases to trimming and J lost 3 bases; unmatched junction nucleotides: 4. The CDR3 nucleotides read TGTGCCAGCAGCACCGGGACAGTCTACGAGCAGTACTTC. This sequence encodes CASSTGTVYEQYF.

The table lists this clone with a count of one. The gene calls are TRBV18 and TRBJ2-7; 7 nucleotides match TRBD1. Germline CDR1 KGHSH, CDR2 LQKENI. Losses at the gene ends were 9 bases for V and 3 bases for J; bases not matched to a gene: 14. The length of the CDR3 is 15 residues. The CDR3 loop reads CASTQGGDSIYEQYF. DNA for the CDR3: TGTGCCAGTACCCAAGGGGGCGATTCTATCTACGAGCAGTACTTC.

This CDR3 reads CASSPRQALYQGYTF. Here the CDR3 DNA reads TGTGCCAGCAGCCCCAGACAGGCGCTATATCAGGGCTACACCTTC. The chain is built from TRBV7-6 and TRBJ1-2; TRBD1 might be the D (6 bases). V was clipped by 5 bases and J by 8 bases, with 21 bases between them. CDR1 is SGHVS and CDR2 is FNYEAQ in the germline V gene. The CDR3 is 15 residues long.

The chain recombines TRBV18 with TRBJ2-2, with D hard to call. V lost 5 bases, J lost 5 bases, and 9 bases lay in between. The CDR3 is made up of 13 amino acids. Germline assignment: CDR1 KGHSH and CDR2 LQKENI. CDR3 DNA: TGTGCCAGCTCAATTGACTGGACCGGGGAGCTGTTTTTT. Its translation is CASSIDWTGELFF. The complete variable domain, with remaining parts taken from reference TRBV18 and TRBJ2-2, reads NAGVMQNPRHLVRRRGQEARLRCSPMKGHSHVYWYRQLPEEGLKFMVYLQKENIIDESGMPKERFSAEFPKEGPSILRIQQVVRGDSAAYFCASSIDWTGELFFGEGSRLTVL.

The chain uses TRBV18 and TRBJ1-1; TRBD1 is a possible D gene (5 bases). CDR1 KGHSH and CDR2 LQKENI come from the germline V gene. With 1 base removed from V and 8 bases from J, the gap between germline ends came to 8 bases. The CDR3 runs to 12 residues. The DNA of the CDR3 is TGTGCCAGCTCACCACAGGGGTACGAAGCTTTCTTT. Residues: CASSPQGYEAFF.

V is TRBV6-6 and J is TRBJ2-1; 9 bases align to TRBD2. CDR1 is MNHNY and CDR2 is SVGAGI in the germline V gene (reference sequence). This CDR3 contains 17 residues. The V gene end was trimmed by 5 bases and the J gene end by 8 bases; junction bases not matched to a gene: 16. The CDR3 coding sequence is TGTGCCAGCAGTCCGAATAACCTTGGGACTAGCACGGATGAGCAGTTCTTC. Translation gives CASSPNNLGTSTDEQFF.

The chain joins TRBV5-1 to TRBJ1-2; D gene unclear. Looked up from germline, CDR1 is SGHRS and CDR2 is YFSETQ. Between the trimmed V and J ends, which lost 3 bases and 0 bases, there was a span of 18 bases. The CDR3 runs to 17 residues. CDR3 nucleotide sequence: TGCGCCAGCAGCTCAAGTCGGGAGGGAAGAGCTAACTATGGCTACACCTTC. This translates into CASSSSREGRANYGYTF.

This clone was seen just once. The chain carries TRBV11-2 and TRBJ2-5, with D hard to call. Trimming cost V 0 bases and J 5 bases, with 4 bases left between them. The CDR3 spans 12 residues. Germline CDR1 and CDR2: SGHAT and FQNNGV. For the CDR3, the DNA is TGTGCCAGCAGCTTAGACGGGGAGACCCAGTACTTC. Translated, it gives CASSLDGETQYF. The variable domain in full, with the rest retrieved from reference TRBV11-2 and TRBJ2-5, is EAGVAQSPRYKIIEKRQSVAFWCNPISGHATLYWYQQILGQGPKLLIQFQNNGVVDDSQLPKDRFSAERLKGVDSTLKIQPAKLEDSAVYLCASSLDGETQYFGPGTRLLVL.